The rows below give T cell receptor beta chains drawn from one sample of a study of CD8 T cells in Susac syndrome. TCRdb re-called the immunoSEQ multiplex PCR reads with MiXCR, one entry per CDR3 protein. The data show around 150,000 distinct CDR3 sequences, approximately 95% seen once. What was sequenced was CD4+ T cells from PBMCs. These receptors were obtained from a human donor with multiple sclerosis. The CDR3 runs from the conserved cysteine through the conserved F or W. The D gene is left open where the match is weak. Only some rows state a clone size, as once, few, many or a class for expanded clones.

.,.,TRBJ1-2,TRBV3-1,CASSQDLGGPYGYTF,TGTGCCAGCAGCCAAGATCTTGGGGGGCCCTATGGCTACACCTTC
once,.,TRBJ2-7,TRBV3-1,CASSQFVTEQYF,TGTGCCAGCAGCCAATTCGTTACCGAGCAGTACTTC
.,TRBD2,TRBJ2-5,TRBV2,CASSEESGSYGETQYF,TGTGCCAGCAGTGAAGAGAGCGGGAGTTATGGAGAGACCCAGTACTTC
once,.,TRBJ2-3,TRBV7-3,CASSLFAGLGDTQYF,TGTGCCAGCAGCTTATTTGCGGGGCTTGGAGATACGCAGTATTTT
.,.,TRBJ2-2,TRBV4-3,CASSQGNPGTGELFF,TGCGCCAGCAGCCAAGGAAACCCCGGGACCGGGGAGCTGTTTTTT
.,TRBD2,TRBJ2-3,TRBV5-1,CASSPVNSGGTDTQYF,TGCGCCAGCAGCCCCGTTAATAGCGGGGGGACAGATACGCAGTATTTT
.,.,TRBJ2-7,TRBV27,CASSHKSSYEQYF,TGTGCCAGCAGTCATAAGAGCTCCTACGAGCAGTACTTC
once,.,TRBJ2-3,TRBV5-4,CASTKPNTDTQYF,TGTGCCAGCACAAAGCCCAACACAGATACGCAGTATTTT
.,.,TRBJ2-7,TRBV20-1,CSAPGVGELYEQYF,TGCAGTGCCCCTGGCGTGGGGGAACTCTACGAGCAGTACTTC
.,.,TRBJ2-1,TRBV30,CAWRGGIGRGYNEQFF,TGTGCCTGGAGGGGGGGTATCGGGAGAGGGTACAATGAGCAGTTCTTC
.,.,TRBJ2-5,TRBV7-2,CASSPFVGQGGGETQYF,TGTGCCAGCAGCCCCTTCGTCGGGCAGGGGGGAGGGGAGACCCAGTACTTC
.,TRBD2,TRBJ2-3,TRBV20-1,CSARGEGLAGEGTDTQYF,TGCAGTGCTAGAGGGGAGGGACTAGCGGGAGAAGGAACAGATACGCAGTATTTT
.,.,TRBJ1-2,TRBV12-3/TRBV12-4,CASRLQGSGYTF,TGTGCCAGCAGACTACAGGGATCAGGCTACACCTTC
.,TRBD2,TRBJ2-3,TRBV29-1,CSVEERGRRTDTQYF,TGCAGCGTTGAAGAACGCGGGAGAAGGACAGATACGCAGTATTTT
.,.,TRBJ2-7,TRBV7-2,CASSFPGGSIEQYF,TGTGCCAGCAGCTTTCCCGGGGGCTCTATAGAGCAGTACTTC
.,TRBD1,TRBJ1-5,TRBV15,CATSRETGRNQPQHF,TGTGCCACCAGCAGAGAGACAGGGCGCAATCAGCCCCAGCATTTT
.,.,TRBJ1-1,TRBV3-1,CASSLEERTEAFF,TGTGCCAGCAGCCTTGAAGAGCGCACTGAAGCTTTCTTT
.,.,TRBJ2-7,TRBV20-1,CSARVSKGLTYEQYF,TGCAGTGCTAGAGTTTCTAAGGGGCTGACCTACGAGCAGTACTTC
.,.,TRBJ2-3,TRBV10-3,CAISEPTRVTDTQYF,TGTGCCATCAGTGAGCCGACTAGAGTCACAGATACGCAGTATTTT
.,.,TRBJ1-1,TRBV29-1,CSVSPGYFTEAFF,TGCAGCGTTTCTCCAGGGTATTTCACTGAAGCTTTCTTT
.,.,TRBJ1-5,TRBV6-5,CASSYSYPLNQPQHF,TGTGCCAGCAGTTACTCGTATCCACTCAATCAGCCCCAGCATTTT
.,TRBD2,TRBJ2-1,TRBV18,CASSGTSGAYNEQFF,TGTGCCAGCTCAGGGACTAGCGGTGCCTACAATGAGCAGTTCTTC
few,.,TRBJ2-5,TRBV5-6,CASSPSVRETQYF,TGTGCCAGCAGCCCCTCGGTGAGAGAGACCCAGTACTTC
.,.,TRBJ2-1,TRBV11-2,CASSFGPGSSYNEQFF,TGTGCCAGCAGCTTCGGTCCGGGCAGCTCCTACAATGAGCAGTTCTTC
.,.,TRBJ2-6,TRBV16,CASAPEATGANVLTF,TGTGCCAGCGCGCCGGAGGCCACCGGGGCCAACGTCCTGACTTTC
once,.,TRBJ2-1,TRBV2,CASSEAAGASRGEQFF,TGTGCCAGCAGTGAAGCCGCAGGGGCTAGCCGGGGGGAGCAGTTCTTC
once,TRBD1,TRBJ1-5,TRBV2,CASRPQGADNQPQHF,TGTGCCAGCAGGCCACAGGGGGCCGACAATCAGCCCCAGCATTTT
.,.,TRBJ2-3,TRBV19,CASSRGRTDTQYF,TGTGCCAGTAGTCGGGGACGCACAGATACGCAGTATTTT
.,.,TRBJ1-5,TRBV12-3/TRBV12-4,CASSLVGLGPQHF,TGTGCCAGCAGTTTGGTGGGGTTAGGGCCCCAGCATTTT
few,.,TRBJ2-7,TRBV7-9,CASSQLDSYEQYF,TGTGCCAGCAGCCAACTAGATTCCTACGAGCAGTACTTC
.,.,TRBJ1-2,TRBV5-4,CASSLITVGDGYTF,TGTGCCAGCAGCTTAATCACGGTGGGGGATGGCTACACCTTC
.,.,TRBJ2-7,TRBV28,CASKTLVHEQYF,TGTGCCAGCAAGACCCTGGTCCACGAGCAGTACTTC
.,.,TRBJ2-1,TRBV11-2,CASSPRLSDSNEGYEQFF,TGTGCCAGCAGCCCACGCCTCTCGGACTCTAACGAGGGCTATGAGCAGTTCTTC
.,TRBD2,TRBJ2-3,TRBV27,CASSLNFGGGTDTQYF,TGTGCCAGCAGTTTAAACTTCGGGGGGGGCACAGATACGCAGTATTTT
few,.,TRBJ2-3,TRBV6-1,CASSSPSTDTQYF,TGTGCCAGCAGTTCCCCAAGCACAGATACGCAGTATTTT
.,.,TRBJ2-7,TRBV20-1,CSATLLEGDEQYF,TGCAGTGCTACTCTACTCGAAGGGGACGAGCAGTACTTC
.,.,TRBJ2-5,TRBV7-2,CASSGGGQTLETQYF,TGTGCCAGCAGCGGAGGAGGACAGACCTTGGAGACCCAGTACTTC
.,.,TRBJ2-5,TRBV20-1,CSAGGGTQYF,TGCAGTGCGGGAGGGGGGACCCAGTACTTC
.,TRBD1,TRBJ1-1,TRBV30,CAWSVRGTAEAFF,TGTGCCTGGAGTGTACGGGGGACAGCTGAAGCTTTCTTT
.,TRBD2,TRBJ2-1,TRBV6-2/TRBV6-3,CATQGLLLYNEQFF,TGTGCCACCCAGGGACTACTTCTCTACAATGAGCAGTTCTTC
.,TRBD2,TRBJ2-1,TRBV6-6,CASTYGDYRYEQFF,TGTGCCAGCACCTACGGGGACTACAGGTATGAGCAGTTCTTC
.,TRBD1,TRBJ2-2,TRBV19,CASSTPSGQGAPGELFF,TGTGCCAGTAGTACCCCCTCAGGACAGGGGGCACCCGGGGAGCTGTTTTTT
.,.,TRBJ2-1,TRBV2,CASRIYTSYNEQFF,TGTGCCAGCAGAATCTATACCTCCTACAATGAGCAGTTCTTC
once,.,TRBJ2-4,TRBV29-1,CSAGTTRNIQYF,TGCAGCGCCGGGACAACGAGAAACATTCAGTACTTC
once,TRBD2,TRBJ2-1,TRBV5-1,CASSFLAGGANEQFF,TGCGCCAGCAGCTTTCTAGCGGGAGGAGCCAATGAGCAGTTCTTC
.,.,TRBJ1-4,TRBV6-6,CASSYGREREKLFF,TGTGCCAGCAGTTACGGCAGGGAGCGGGAAAAACTGTTTTTT
.,TRBD1,TRBJ1-4,TRBV30,CAWDRGNEKLFF,TGTGCCTGGGACAGGGGAAATGAAAAACTGTTTTTT
once,.,TRBJ1-1,TRBV7-2,CASSLAPPPAFF,TGTGCCAGCAGCTTAGCCCCACCACCAGCTTTCTTT
.,TRBD1,TRBJ1-2,TRBV27,CASSSHRGLLFYTF,TGTGCCAGCAGTTCGCACAGGGGGCTGCTTTTCTACACTTTC
.,TRBD1,TRBJ1-5,TRBV6-2/TRBV6-3,CASSWERGQGENQPQHF,TGTGCCAGCAGTTGGGAGAGGGGACAGGGAGAGAATCAGCCCCAGCATTTT
.,.,TRBJ2-7,TRBV6-5,CASSHPGLAGQYF,TGTGCCAGCAGTCACCCCGGACTCGCCGGGCAGTACTTC
.,.,TRBJ2-7,TRBV4-2,CASSQAGESYEQYF,TGTGCCAGCAGCCAAGCGGGAGAATCCTACGAGCAGTACTTC
.,.,TRBJ1-5,TRBV5-1,CASRWVRRQDSNQPQHF,TGCGCCAGTCGTTGGGTAAGGCGACAGGATAGCAATCAGCCCCAGCATTTT
.,.,TRBJ2-7,TRBV5-4,CASSDRTAGDEQYF,TGTGCCAGCAGCGACCGGACAGCAGGCGACGAGCAGTACTTC
.,.,TRBJ2-1,TRBV9,CASSVDSLNEQFF,TGTGCCAGCAGCGTAGATTCTCTGAATGAGCAGTTCTTC
.,TRBD1,TRBJ1-1,TRBV7-2,CASSLRAGTGVLDTEAFF,TGTGCCAGCAGCTTACGGGCCGGGACAGGGGTTTTAGACACTGAAGCTTTCTTT